Described below is a single T cell receptor (beta chain) sequence and its context. Antigen: not known. The data derive from a study of T cells in localized non-small cell lung cancer. Overall study results and limits: Among the top 100 tumor clones, a median around 57 appeared in adjacent lung. Because researchers sequenced only one region of the tumor, heterogeneity is still possible.

Germline CDR1 and CDR2: LGHNA and YSLEER. The CDR3 has 18 amino acids. Trimming cost V 0 bases and J 4 bases; bases outside gene matches: 14. Assay used: immunoSEQ multiplex PCR; TCRdb lists only in-frame clones, some missing. The sample shows 58,000 or so clones, roughly 88% of them seen only once. The starting material was peripheral blood, obtained before any cancer treatment. The sequence was obtained from a woman aged 40 to 75 with stage I lung adenocarcinoma. This chain links TRBV4-3 with TRBJ2-7; TRBD1 agrees at 8 bases. CDR3 sequence (DNA): TGCGCCAGCAGCCAAGACGCTTACGGGACAGGCCAAGGTTACGAGCAGTACTTC. Protein product: CASSQDAYGTGQGYEQYF.